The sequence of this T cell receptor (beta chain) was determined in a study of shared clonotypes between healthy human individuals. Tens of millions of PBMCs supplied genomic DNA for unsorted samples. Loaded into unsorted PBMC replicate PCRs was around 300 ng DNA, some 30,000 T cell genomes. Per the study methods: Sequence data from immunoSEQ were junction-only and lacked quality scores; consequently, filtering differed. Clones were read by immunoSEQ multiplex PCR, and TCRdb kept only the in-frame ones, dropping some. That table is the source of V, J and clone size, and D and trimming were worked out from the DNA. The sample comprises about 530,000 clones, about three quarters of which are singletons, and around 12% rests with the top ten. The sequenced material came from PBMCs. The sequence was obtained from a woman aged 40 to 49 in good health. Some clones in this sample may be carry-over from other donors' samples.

CDR3 nucleotide sequence: TGTGCCAGCAGCTGGGGGGAGACCCAGTACTTC. It codes for CASSWGETQYF. This chain joins TRBV7-6 and TRBJ2-5; the D call may be TRBD1 or TRBD2 (5 bases each). V was clipped by 4 bases and J by 5 bases, with 5 bases between them. Germline V gene data show CDR1 as SGHVS and CDR2 as FNYEAQ. The CDR3 length is 11 residues.